Below are 25 T cell receptor beta chains sequenced from a single sample in a study of blood T cell repertoires in COVID-19. Profiling relied on immunoSEQ multiplex PCR, and the TCRdb table lists in-frame clones only, not all of them. The repertoire holds about 280,000 clones, with roughly 85% as singletons. Sequenced input: peripheral blood. These receptors came from a man aged 45 to 65 with active or convalescent COVID-19.

V is TRBV7-2 and J is TRBJ2-3; tentative D call: TRBD2 (5 bases). This CDR3 comprises 16 residues. Germline CDR1 reads SGHTA; CDR2 reads FQGNSA. Trimming shortened V by 2 bases and J by 6 bases, and 18 bases separated the two germline ends. Here the CDR3 DNA reads TGTGCCAGCAGCTTATTGAGCGGAGGCGAACCGGATACGCAGTATTTT. Translating gives CASSLLSGGEPDTQYF.

This clone was seen many times. This chain's CDR3 is CASSVQGSTEAFF. The CDR3 bases are TGTGCCAGCAGCGTACAGGGATCCACTGAAGCTTTCTTT. The J gene is TRBJ1-1, the V gene TRBV7-8; possible D gene TRBD1, 6 bases. V lost 5 bases and J lost 4, with 11 bases in between. Looked up from germline, CDR1 is SGHVS and CDR2 is FQNEAQ. The CDR3 totals 13 residues.

This chain joins TRBV5-6 and TRBJ1-2, with 9 bases aligning to TRBD1. Looked up from germline, CDR1 is SGHDT and CDR2 is YYEEEE. CDR3 size: 16 residues. V dropped 0 bases and J dropped 5; count of bases not matched to a gene: 8. The CDR3: CASSLDRGRIAYGYTF. Here the CDR3 DNA reads TGTGCCAGCAGCTTGGACAGGGGGCGAATCGCATATGGCTACACCTTC.

The V call is TRBV19, the J call TRBJ1-1; 8 bases align to TRBD1. With 10 bases clipped from V and 4 bases from J, the junction kept 8 bases outside the gene matches. Germline V gives CDR1 LNHDA, CDR2 SQIVND (reference sequence). The CDR3 runs 13 residues. CDR3 region: CATRDRPFTEAFF. The CDR3 DNA reads TGTGCCACTCGGGACAGGCCCTTCACTGAAGCTTTCTTT.

The CDR3 reads CASSSGRAGNEQFF. CDR3 bases: TGTGCCAGCAGCTCGGGGAGGGCGGGCAATGAGCAGTTCTTC. The chain combines TRBV7-2 with TRBJ2-1; 7 bases are shared with TRBD2. CDR1 and CDR2 from the germline V gene are SGHTA and FQGNSA. V trimming: 4 bases; J trimming: 6 bases; junction bases outside the gene matches: 6. This CDR3 is 14 amino acids long.

CDR3 DNA sequence: TGTGCCACCAGCAGGTTCACTGGGGCCAACGTCCTGACTTTC. Translating gives CATSRFTGANVLTF. The rearrangement links TRBV15 to TRBJ2-6; D call uncertain. The CDR3 sequence is 14 residues long. In germline, CDR1 is LNHNV, CDR2 YYDKDF (reference sequence). The V gene lost 3 bases and the J gene lost 2 bases, with 5 bases spanning the gap. The full variable domain, in which reference TRBV15 and TRBJ2-6 provide the parts outside the CDR3, is DAMVIQNPRYQVTQFGKPVTLSCSQTLNHNVMYWYQQKSSQAPKLLFHYYDKDFNNEADTPDNFQSRRPNTSFCFLDIRSPGLGDTAMYLCATSRFTGANVLTFGAGSRLTVL.

V gene TRBV2 combines with J gene TRBJ2-1; D might be TRBD1 (6 bases). V dropped 5 bases and J dropped 3 bases, with 17 bases sitting between them. The CDR3 covers 16 residues. CDR1 and CDR2 (germline): SNHLY, FYNNEI. In DNA, the CDR3 is TGTGCCAGCAGTAAAAGGCAGGACAGATTCTACAATGAGCAGTTCTTC. Translation gives CASSKRQDRFYNEQFF.

The chain combines TRBV3-1 (or the pseudogene TRBV3-2) with TRBJ1-3; unclear D gene. The CDR3 extends over 18 amino acids. The V gene lost 1 base and the J gene lost 1 base, with 17 bases spanning the gap. Germline assignment: CDR1 LGHDT and CDR2 YNNKEL (reference sequence). CDR3 coding DNA: TGTGCCAGCAGCCAAGTAACCCACGGTTCGGGTTCTGGAAACACCATATATTTT. Translation: CASSQVTHGSGSGNTIYF.

V usage is TRBV6-2 or TRBV6-3 and J usage is TRBJ1-2; D ambiguous. There are 13 residues in the CDR3. Per germline, CDR1 MNHEY and CDR2 SVGEGT. The V and J ends lost 0 bases and 8 bases respectively, with 10 bases between them. The CDR3 loop is CASSYSTLGGYTF. The CDR3 nucleotides are TGTGCCAGCAGTTACTCTACCCTCGGGGGCTACACCTTC.

The chain is built from TRBV28 and TRBJ1-2; no clear D gene. Between the trimmed V and J ends, which lost 4 bases and 8 bases, there was a span of 5 bases. The CDR3 contains 10 residues. The germline gives CDR1 MDHEN, CDR2 SYDVKM. CDR3 protein: CASSSGGYTF. DNA of the CDR3: TGTGCCAGCAGTTCCGGGGGCTACACCTTC.

The rearrangement joins TRBV18 to TRBJ1-1, with D tentatively TRBD1 (5 bases). Germline-derived CDR1 and CDR2 are KGHSH and LQKENI. The CDR3 loop spans 13 amino acids. The V end was cut by 4 bases, the J end by 1 base, with 7 bases between. CDR3: CASSLQENTEAFF. The CDR3 DNA reads as TGTGCCAGCTCACTACAGGAGAACACTGAAGCTTTCTTT.

The V and J genes are TRBV12-3 or TRBV12-4 and TRBJ2-3; 9 bases line up with TRBD1. The ends lost 7 bases at V and 9 bases at J; junction bases unmatched: 5. This CDR3 spans 12 amino acids. The CDR3 sequence is CASTRTGVTQYF. Written as DNA, the CDR3 is TGTGCCAGCACCAGGACAGGGGTGACGCAGTATTTT.

The chain recombines TRBV5-1 with TRBJ1-4; D might be TRBD1 (6 bases). This CDR3 contains 15 residues. Per germline, CDR1 SGHRS and CDR2 YFSETQ. The V and J ends lost 4 bases and 0 bases respectively, with 10 bases between them. CDR3 loop: CASSEGGATNEKLFF. CDR3 in DNA: TGCGCCAGCAGCGAAGGGGGTGCAACTAATGAAAAACTGTTTTTT.

This clone was detected once. This sequence joins TRBV4-3 and TRBJ2-5, with 10 bases identical to TRBD2. The CDR3 is 18 residues long. Germline V gene lookup returns CDR1 LGHNA and CDR2 YSLEER. V dropped 0 bases and J dropped 5; count of bases not matched to a gene: 12. CDR3 residues: CASSQDGQLAGVGETQYF. The CDR3 region has the DNA TGCGCCAGCAGCCAAGATGGGCAGCTAGCGGGAGTAGGGGAGACCCAGTACTTC.

About this clone itself: Other DNA sequences in this specimen translate into the identical CDR3. This chain connects TRBV7-9 to TRBJ2-1; 8 nucleotides line up with TRBD2. Germline V gene sequence: CDR1 SEHNR, CDR2 FQNEAQ (reference sequence). The V segment lost 2 bases and the J segment 0 bases; nucleotides outside the gene matches: 0. This CDR3 has 15 amino acids. The CDR3 region is CASSLSGSSYNEQFF. The DNA for the CDR3 is TGTGCCAGCAGCTTAAGCGGGAGCTCCTACAATGAGCAGTTCTTC. The variable domain in full, with the rest retrieved from reference TRBV7-9 and TRBJ2-1, is DTGVSQNPRHKITKRGQNVTFRCDPISEHNRLYWYRQTLGQGPEFLTYFQNEAQLEKSRLLSDRFSAERPKGSFSTLEIQRTEQGDSAMYLCASSLSGSSYNEQFFGPGTRLTVL.

This clone showed up just once. The rearrangement joins TRBV19 to TRBJ1-5; D is unresolved. The CDR3 is made up of 15 amino acids. From germline, CDR1 is LNHDA and CDR2 SQIVND (reference sequence). V was pared by 2 bases and J by 2 bases, with 10 bases between. The CDR3 nucleotides are TGTGCCAGTAGTATACCGGGGAGGGGCAATCAGCCCCAGCATTTT. Protein: CASSIPGRGNQPQHF. The full variable domain, its missing parts supplied by reference TRBV19 and TRBJ1-5, is DGGITQSPKYLFRKEGQNVTLSCEQNLNHDAMYWYRQDPGQGLRLIYYSQIVNDFQKGDIAEGYSVSREKKESFPLTVTSAQKNPTAFYLCASSIPGRGNQPQHFGDGTRLSIL.

The chain links TRBV5-6 to TRBJ2-2; TRBD1 matches 7 bases. V trimming: 4 bases; J trimming: 6 bases; junction bases outside the gene matches: 3. The CDR3 length is 13 residues. Germline lookup yields CDR1 SGHDT and CDR2 YYEEEE. The CDR3 sequence is CASSLQGPGELFF. DNA for the CDR3: TGTGCCAGCAGCCTACAGGGGCCCGGGGAGCTGTTTTTT.

The chain joins TRBV19 to TRBJ1-2, with D maybe TRBD1 (5 bases). The CDR3 has 15 amino acids. CDR1 and CDR2 from the germline V gene are LNHDA and SQIVND (reference sequence). V lost 3 bases, J lost 2 bases, and 13 bases lay in between. This CDR3 is CASSIGGEFNYGYTF. The CDR3 DNA sequence: TGTGCCAGTAGTATCGGGGGAGAGTTCAACTATGGCTACACCTTC.

This clone turned up a few times. The chain links TRBV7-9 to TRBJ1-1; 11 bases match TRBD1. Germline CDR1 reads SEHNR; CDR2 reads FQNEAQ (reference sequence). The junction had 1 base not matched to a gene; V was cut back by 1 base and J by 3 bases. The CDR3 consists of 15 residues. The CDR3 here is CASSLVGQGDTEAFF. The CDR3 DNA sequence: TGTGCCAGCAGCTTAGTGGGACAGGGGGACACTGAAGCTTTCTTT.

The chain uses TRBV5-1 and TRBJ1-2; perhaps TRBD1 as D (6 bases). This CDR3 has 15 amino acids. V dropped 1 base and J dropped 7 bases, with 17 bases sitting between them. Germline V gene data show CDR1 as SGHRS and CDR2 as YFSETQ. DNA of the CDR3: TGCGCCAGCAGCTTGAGTTGGGGGGGCTCCTCTGGCTACACCTTC. Amino acid sequence: CASSLSWGGSSGYTF.

There are a few counts of this clone. This sequence joins TRBV6-5 and TRBJ2-7; TRBD2 matches 8 bases. V lost 7 bases to trimming and J lost 6 bases; unmatched junction nucleotides: 8. Germline CDR1 and CDR2: MNHEY and SVGAGI. CDR3 length equals 13 residues. The CDR3 sequence is CASTISGNGEQYF. DNA of the CDR3: TGTGCCAGCACCATTAGCGGGAACGGCGAGCAGTACTTC.

A single count supports this clone. The chain combines TRBV19 with TRBJ1-4; unclear D gene. CDR3 length: 17 amino acids. Deletions cut 1 base from V and 0 bases from J, with 12 bases between. Per the germline V gene, CDR1 is LNHDA and CDR2 is SQIVND (reference sequence). DNA for the CDR3: TGTGCCAGTAGTATAGCCCGAACCGGGGCAACTAATGAAAAACTGTTTTTT. Amino acid sequence: CASSIARTGATNEKLFF.

V and J are TRBV4-2 and TRBJ1-3, with TRBD1 identical over 11 bases. Germline-derived CDR1 and CDR2 are LGHNA and YNFKEQ. This CDR3 comprises 15 residues. V lost 7 bases, J lost 3 bases, and 5 bases stayed unmatched. CDR3 nucleotide sequence: TGTGCCAGCACTAGGACAGGGGGCTTTGGAAACACCATATATTTT. It translates to CASTRTGGFGNTIYF.

The chain carries TRBV10-3 and TRBJ1-3; D not certain. The germline gives CDR1 ENHRY, CDR2 SYGVKD. The CDR3 sequence is 13 residues long. The V end was cut by 2 bases, the J end by 2 bases, with 4 bases between. The CDR3 loop reads CAISETAGNTIYF. The CDR3 bases are TGTGCCATCAGTGAGACGGCTGGAAACACCATATATTTT.

This clone was found once. V usage is TRBV7-9 and J usage is TRBJ1-3, with D possibly TRBD1 on 5 matching bases. The CDR3 contains 17 residues. V lost 2 bases, J lost 2 bases, and 16 bases lay in between. CDR1 SEHNR and CDR2 FQNEAQ come from the germline V gene (reference sequence). For the CDR3, the DNA is TGTGCCAGCAGCTTATCCCGGGGGGAAGGTACTGGAAACACCATATATTTT. Amino acid sequence: CASSLSRGEGTGNTIYF.